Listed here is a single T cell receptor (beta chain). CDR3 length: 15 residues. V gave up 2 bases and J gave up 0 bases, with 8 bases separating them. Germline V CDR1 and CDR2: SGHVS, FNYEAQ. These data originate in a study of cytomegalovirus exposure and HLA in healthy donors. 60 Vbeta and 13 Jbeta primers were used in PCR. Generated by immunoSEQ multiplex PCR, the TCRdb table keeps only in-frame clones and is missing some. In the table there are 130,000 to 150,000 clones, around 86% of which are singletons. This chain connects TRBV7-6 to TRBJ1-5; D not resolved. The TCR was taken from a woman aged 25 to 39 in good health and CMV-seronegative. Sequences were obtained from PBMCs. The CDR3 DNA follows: TGTGCCAGCAGCTTAACAGCTTTTAGCAATCAGCCCCAGCATTTT. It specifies CASSLTAFSNQPQHF.